Each of the 27 T cell receptor beta chains below was sequenced from the same sample in a study of shared clonotypes between healthy human individuals. Only CD45RO-negative cells positively selected for CCR7 counted as naive CD8 cells, so terminally differentiated effector memory CD45RA+ cells were excluded. This table comes from immunoSEQ multiplex PCR, and its TCRdb copy is limited to in-frame clones, with some not included. The sample contains about 2.1 million clones, 80% to 95% of which appear only once. Sequenced: naive CD8+ T cells from PBMCs. These receptors were obtained from a man aged 18 to 29 in good health. Some clones in this sample may be carry-over from other donors' samples.

The chain has TRBV2 and TRBJ1-3, with a possible D match to TRBD1 (5 bases). CDR1 and CDR2 (germline): SNHLY, FYNNEI. V was trimmed by 7 bases and J by 3 bases, leaving 10 bases between them. The CDR3 runs to 13 residues. This chain's CDR3 is CASKVRVGNTIYF. The CDR3 bases are TGTGCCAGCAAGGTCAGGGTTGGAAACACCATATATTTT.

This rearrangement joins TRBV11-2 to TRBJ2-3, with D tentatively TRBD1 (6 bases). Trimming took off 4 bases at V and 5 bases at J, with 7 bases between the two ends. The CDR3 consists of 12 residues. Germline lookup yields CDR1 SGHAT and CDR2 FQNNGV. The DNA of the CDR3 is TGTGCCAGCAGCTACAGGGTAGATACGCAGTATTTT. It codes for CASSYRVDTQYF.

The chain is built from TRBV5-6 and TRBJ1-2; 10 bases agree with TRBD1. This CDR3 is 17 amino acids long. V dropped 0 bases and J dropped 1; count of bases not matched to a gene: 6. CDR1 is SGHDT, CDR2 YYEEEE, per germline. CDR3 DNA sequence: TGTGCCAGCAGCTTGGCCGGGACAGGGGAGATTAACTATGGCTACACCTTC. Its protein is CASSLAGTGEINYGYTF.

The J gene is TRBJ2-7, the V gene TRBV19; TRBD2 aligns across 8 bases. CDR1 is LNHDA, CDR2 SQIVND, per germline (reference sequence). With V trimmed by 9 bases and J by 13 bases, 17 bases remained unmatched. The CDR3 consists of 13 residues. CDR3 sequence: CASQTAGGPKLYF. The CDR3 nucleotides are TGTGCCAGCCAAACGGCGGGAGGACCAAAGTTATACTTC.

This sequence joins TRBV27 and TRBJ2-1, with D perhaps TRBD1 or TRBD2 (5 bases each). CDR3 size: 16 residues. V was trimmed by 5 bases and J by 0 bases, leaving 14 bases between them. Germline V gene lookup returns CDR1 MNHEY and CDR2 SMNVEV (reference sequence). The CDR3 loop is CASSGARGPSYNEQFF. The CDR3 nucleotides are TGTGCCAGCAGTGGAGCACGGGGCCCCTCCTACAATGAGCAGTTCTTC.

This chain uses TRBV10-2 with TRBJ2-5; D perhaps matches TRBD2 (5 bases). V lost 6 bases and J lost 2, with 10 bases in between. The V gene's germline CDR1 is WSHSY and CDR2 SAAADI. The CDR3 runs 13 residues. In DNA, the CDR3 is TGCGCCAGCAGAGCCGGGAAACAAGAGACCCAGTACTTC. Its protein is CASRAGKQETQYF.

This clone occurred once. V usage is TRBV7-8 and J usage is TRBJ2-7; 10 bases align to TRBD1. The V and J ends lost 4 bases and 2 bases, in that order; junction bases with no gene match: 8. This CDR3 region has 16 residues. Germline loops: CDR1 SGHVS, CDR2 FQNEAQ. The CDR3 DNA sequence: TGTGCCAGCAGCTGGCTACGGGGGACAGGGGCCTACGAGCAGTACTTC. It yields the protein CASSWLRGTGAYEQYF.

V is TRBV6-5 and J is TRBJ1-3; no reliable D call. The CDR3 loop spans 14 amino acids. Trimming pared 2 bases from V and 0 bases from J, leaving 5 bases between. Germline V CDR1 and CDR2: MNHEY, SVGAGI. CDR3 bases: TGTGCCAGCAGTTACGGGTTCTCTGGAAACACCATATATTTT. The encoded protein is CASSYGFSGNTIYF.

This rearrangement joins TRBV13 to TRBJ2-1; a weak D match, TRBD1 (6 bases). The CDR3 loop spans 17 amino acids. With 5 bases removed from V and 0 bases from J, the gap between germline ends came to 17 bases. CDR1 is PRHDT, CDR2 FYEKMQ, per germline (reference sequence). The CDR3: CASSRDRLKSSYNEQFF. For the CDR3, the DNA is TGTGCCAGCAGCCGAGACAGGTTAAAGAGCTCCTACAATGAGCAGTTCTTC. The full variable domain, its missing parts supplied by reference TRBV13 and TRBJ2-1, is AAGVIQSPRHLIKEKRETATLKCYPIPRHDTVYWYQQGPGQDPQFLISFYEKMQSDKGSIPDRFSAQQFSDYHSELNMSSLELGDSALYFCASSRDRLKSSYNEQFFGPGTRLTVL.

The chain recombines TRBV9 with TRBJ1-3; D gene ambiguous. Per the germline V gene, CDR1 is SGDLS and CDR2 is YYNGEE. The ends were cut back, 0 bases at V and 3 bases at J, with 10 bases in the middle. This CDR3 is 15 amino acids long. In nucleotides, the CDR3 is TGTGCCAGCAGCGTAGGGGGTGAGAGTGGAAACACCATATATTTT. Protein product: CASSVGGESGNTIYF.

This chain links TRBV28 with TRBJ1-2, with 9 bases fitting TRBD1. This CDR3 has 15 amino acids. In germline, CDR1 is MDHEN, CDR2 SYDVKM. J was trimmed by 3 bases and V by 3 bases; bases with no gene match: 5. The CDR3 region is CASSFTGGADYGYTF. The CDR3 region has the DNA TGTGCCAGCAGTTTCACAGGGGGCGCTGACTATGGCTACACCTTC.

The chain joins TRBV28 to TRBJ1-1, with D hard to call. The ends were cut back, 6 bases at V and 3 bases at J, with 14 bases in the middle. Germline values: CDR1 MDHEN, CDR2 SYDVKM. The CDR3 spans 14 residues. The CDR3 DNA follows: TGTGCCAGCAGCTCGCCCCCCTGGGACACTGAAGCTTTCTTT. Protein product: CASSSPPWDTEAFF.

The chain employs TRBV10-3 and TRBJ2-1; D is perhaps TRBD2 (6 bases). Trimming stripped 3 bases from V and 8 bases from J, with 17 bases between. Germline V lookup: CDR1 ENHRY, CDR2 SYGVKD. CDR3 length: 15 residues. CDR3 protein: CAISDPGTGEDEQFF. The CDR3 DNA sequence: TGTGCCATCAGTGACCCCGGGACGGGGGAGGATGAGCAGTTCTTC.

This chain connects TRBV28 to TRBJ2-7; D is uncertain. Trimming pared 4 bases from V and 5 bases from J, leaving 9 bases between. Germline CDR1 is MDHEN and CDR2 is SYDVKM. The CDR3 has 12 amino acids. The CDR3 sequence: CASSSYGDEQYF. The CDR3 DNA reads TGTGCCAGCAGTTCCTATGGGGACGAGCAGTACTTC.

The chain employs TRBV5-6 and TRBJ2-1; D remains unclear. This CDR3 comprises 15 residues. The V gene lost 3 bases and the J gene lost 12 bases, with 22 bases spanning the gap. Germline CDR1 SGHDT, CDR2 YYEEEE. This CDR3 reads CASSSRRMWGFGQFF. The CDR3 region has the DNA TGTGCCAGCAGCTCGAGACGTATGTGGGGTTTCGGGCAGTTCTTC.

Note on this clone: Other DNA sequences from this sample encode an identical CDR3 as well. The chain employs TRBV28 and TRBJ1-6; the D is unclear. Germline V gives CDR1 MDHEN, CDR2 SYDVKM. The V gene lost 6 bases and the J gene lost 7 bases, with 10 bases spanning the gap. CDR3 length: 13 residues. The CDR3 DNA sequence: TGTGCCAGCAGCCTGTTGTCGAATTCACCCCTCCACTTT. This gives the protein CASSLLSNSPLHF.

The V gene is TRBV15, the J gene TRBJ2-3, with 8 positions matching TRBD1. Germline lookup yields CDR1 LNHNV and CDR2 YYDKDF (reference sequence). The CDR3 is 15 residues long. V shed 5 bases and J 0 bases; nucleotides not matched to a gene: 4. The CDR3 is CATSGRTGSTDTQYF. CDR3 nucleotide sequence: TGTGCCACCAGCGGTAGGACAGGGAGCACAGATACGCAGTATTTT.

The rearrangement uses TRBV7-2 and TRBJ2-1, with 9 bases matching TRBD2. Trimming removed 5 bases from V and 1 base from J; junction bases left unmatched: 6. This CDR3 region has 16 residues. Germline-derived CDR1 and CDR2 are SGHTA and FQGNSA. In DNA form, the CDR3 reads TGTGCCAGCAGCGGATTAGCGGGAGTTTCCTACAATGAGCAGTTCTTC. This encodes CASSGLAGVSYNEQFF.

This clone was detected only once. The CDR3 nucleotides are TGCGCCAGCAGCCAGGGGAGGGGGGTCACTGAAGCTTTCTTT. This encodes CASSQGRGVTEAFF. J is TRBJ1-1 and V is TRBV4-1; a possible D gene is TRBD1 (6 bases). The germline gives CDR1 MGHRA, CDR2 YSYEKL. Trimming removed 3 bases from V and 4 bases from J, with 12 bases in between. The CDR3 length is 14 residues.

This clone was detected once. V is TRBV6-1 and J is TRBJ2-1; either TRBD1 or TRBD2 may supply D (5 bases each). The V gene lost 3 bases and the J gene lost 8 bases, with 20 bases spanning the gap. Per the germline V gene, CDR1 is MNHNS and CDR2 is SASEGT. This CDR3 comprises 16 residues. The DNA of the CDR3 is TGTGCCAGCAGTGAGAGTAGAGGGGTGCGGTTATATGAGCAGTTCTTC. Residues: CASSESRGVRLYEQFF.

CDR3 residues: CASSEPVKGANYGYTF. As DNA, the CDR3 is TGTGCCAGCAGTGAACCCGTGAAGGGGGCCAACTATGGCTACACCTTC. The V and J genes are TRBV6-1 and TRBJ1-2; 7 bases line up with TRBD1. The V gene end was trimmed by 2 bases and the J gene end by 2 bases; junction bases not matched to a gene: 8. CDR1 and CDR2 (germline): MNHNS, SASEGT. This CDR3 region has 16 residues.

V and J are TRBV7-6 and TRBJ2-7; perhaps D is TRBD1 or TRBD2 (5 bases each). V shed 1 base and J shed 6 bases, with 10 bases lying between them. This CDR3 contains 13 residues. CDR1 and CDR2 from the germline V gene are SGHVS and FNYEAQ. The CDR3 bases are TGTGCCAGCAGCTTAGGCCGGGGCGTCGAGCAGTACTTC. It specifies CASSLGRGVEQYF.

This clone showed up just once. The chain has TRBV19 and TRBJ2-7, with D possibly TRBD2 on 5 matching bases. Trimming left V 1 base short and J 0 bases short, with 10 bases between. Germline V gene lookup returns CDR1 LNHDA and CDR2 SQIVND (reference sequence). The CDR3 extends over 15 amino acids. The CDR3 coding sequence is TGTGCCAGTAGTATAGTCCCGGGGAGCTCCTACGAGCAGTACTTC. Translating it yields CASSIVPGSSYEQYF.

The CDR3 bases are TGTGCCAGCTCACCGGGGGACAGGGTATGGAACACTGAAGCTTTCTTT. Its protein is CASSPGDRVWNTEAFF. This sequence joins TRBV18 and TRBJ1-1; 9 bases agree with TRBD1. The germline V gene encodes CDR1 KGHSH and CDR2 LQKENI. The CDR3 length is 16 residues. V lost 3 bases to trimming and J lost 1 base; unmatched junction nucleotides: 6.

The chain combines TRBV28 with TRBJ1-4; D is unresolved. From germline, CDR1 is MDHEN and CDR2 SYDVKM. V was shortened by 3 bases and J by 0 bases, with 11 bases between the two germline ends. The CDR3 is made up of 16 amino acids. This CDR3 reads CASSFPREPTNEKLFF. The CDR3 coding sequence is TGTGCCAGCAGTTTCCCCCGGGAACCAACTAATGAAAAACTGTTTTTT.

The chain carries TRBV15 and TRBJ2-7, with D tentatively TRBD1 (6 bases). Trimming took 0 bases from V and 6 from J, leaving 27 bases between them. This CDR3 region has 19 residues. The V gene's germline CDR1 is LNHNV and CDR2 YYDKDF (reference sequence). The chain's CDR3 is CATSRDLIEGLGAPSEQYF. DNA of the CDR3: TGTGCCACCAGCAGAGATCTCATCGAGGGGTTGGGGGCCCCATCCGAGCAGTACTTC. Drawing the rest from reference TRBV15 and TRBJ2-7, the complete variable domain is DAMVIQNPRYQVTQFGKPVTLSCSQTLNHNVMYWYQQKSSQAPKLLFHYYDKDFNNEADTPDNFQSRRPNTSFCFLDIRSPGLGDTAMYLCATSRDLIEGLGAPSEQYFGPGTRLTVT.

V gene TRBV6-5 combines with J gene TRBJ2-7, with 8 bases aligning to TRBD2. This CDR3 comprises 14 residues. V shed 3 bases and J 2 bases; nucleotides not matched to a gene: 3. Germline CDR1 reads MNHEY; CDR2 reads SVGAGI. The CDR3 spells CASSYTGGTYEQYF. The CDR3, as DNA: TGTGCCAGCAGTTATACGGGAGGGACCTACGAGCAGTACTTC.